This entry features one TCR beta chain sequence. The antigen is unknown. Primers for the PCR totalled 60 Vbeta and 13 Jbeta. The repertoire was sequenced with immunoSEQ multiplex PCR; TCRdb's copy has only in-frame clones and lacks some. This repertoire includes roughly 150,000 clones. The ends were cut back, 6 bases at V and 10 bases at J, with 19 bases in the middle. The CDR3 sequence is 14 residues long. The germline V gene has CDR1 MNHEY and CDR2 SVGAGI. These data are taken from a study of cytomegalovirus exposure and HLA in healthy donors. About the research overall: Genetic ancestry analysis placed around four fifths of the 300 to 500 donors that were genotyped in the Caucasian-associated cluster. Study-level points and caveats: TCR beta chain V- and J-gene trimming was linked, in a later analysis, to a missense variant in DCLRE1C.

The V gene is TRBV6-5, the J gene TRBJ2-1; D is possibly TRBD1 (6 bases). The material sequenced was PBMCs. The sequence was obtained from a woman in her 50s in good health and CMV-seronegative. CDR3 sequence (DNA): TGTGCCAGCAGCCGGACAGCCGCTACGTACGAGCAGTTCTTC. This codes for CASSRTAATYEQFF.